This section outlines one T cell receptor (beta chain) sequence together with its context. The source of the sample is a study of technical replicates of blood from several donors. Libraries were prepared by immunoSEQ multiplex PCR; TCRdb keeps only in-frame clonotypes and omits some of them. The table includes about 81,000 clones, about 81% detected once. The CDR3 has 14 residues. The J segment lost 8 bases and the V segment lost 5 bases, leaving 3 bases of the junction unmatched. The V gene's germline CDR1 is MNHEY and CDR2 SVGAGI. The receptor was derived from a human donor in good health. Some clones in this sample may be carry-over from other donors' samples. Sequencing was done on a sample of PBMCs. The chain has TRBV6-5 and TRBJ1-6; 10 bases are shared with TRBD1. The chain's CDR3 is CASSPGQGYSPLHF. DNA for the CDR3: TGTGCCAGCAGTCCGGGACAGGGGTATTCACCCCTCCACTTT.